This section outlines one TCR beta chain sequence together with its context. These data belong to a study of blood T cell repertoires in COVID-19. Study-level background: T cells, B-cell-depleted T cells, or PBMCs supplied cDNA or gDNA.

Methods used by the authors: It was from reference gene primer amplification that nucleated cell counts were estimated. TCRdb's table, derived via immunoSEQ multiplex PCR, lists solely in-frame clones and lacks some. That table is the source of V, J and clone size, and D and trimming were worked out from the DNA. Here the sample spans tens of thousands of clones, about 90% being singletons. The sequence was collected from a human donor in a cohort sampled during active COVID-19. Sequencing input: peripheral blood.

In DNA, the CDR3 is TGTGCCAGCAGTGGACAGTTTACTAATGAAAAACTGTTTTTT. This encodes CASSGQFTNEKLFF. The chain joins TRBV2 to TRBJ1-4, with TRBD1 as a possible D gene (5 bases). V lost 4 bases and J lost 2, with 8 bases in between. The CDR3 covers 14 residues. Germline lookup yields CDR1 SNHLY and CDR2 FYNNEI.